This TCR beta chain was recorded in a study of a mutant IDH1 vaccine in newly diagnosed glioma. Overall study context: Most patients had received both radiotherapy and temozolomide, the prior options being radiotherapy, temozolomide, or both.

As for this clone: The antigen is not known.

Time point meaning: baseline, week 1 (first vaccination visit). As for treatment: pre-vaccination baseline after standard-of-care therapy. Donors harbored newly found WHO grade 3 or 4 IDH1-mutant, ATRX-lost astrocytomas. Profiling relied on immunoSEQ multiplex PCR, and the TCRdb table lists in-frame clones only, not all of them. The data show tens of thousands of clones, approximately 92% seen once. Findings of the study overall: Whatever changes occurred in top peripheral T cell clonotypes seemed unrelated to pseudoprogression. In around 93% of patients, immune responses induced by the vaccine occurred.

This CDR3 spans 12 amino acids. The V end was cut by 6 bases, the J end by 0 bases, with 6 bases between. CDR1 is GTSNPN and CDR2 is SVGIG in the germline V gene (reference sequence). Sequenced here: PBMCs, sampled from a glioma patient treated with radiotherapy, temozolomide or both. The V and J genes are TRBV30 and TRBJ1-5, with D hard to call. This TCR was sampled from a man aged 45-65 years with glioma. CDR3 nucleotide sequence: TGTGCCTGCGAACATAGCAATCAGCCCCAGCATTTT. Amino acids: CACEHSNQPQHF.